This TCR beta chain was retrieved from a study of cytomegalovirus exposure and HLA in healthy donors. Study results and limitations: As was reported, the classifier diagnosed cytomegalovirus status with high specificity and sensitivity. Investigators reported 150 to 200 TCR beta chains as tied to cytomegalovirus.

Comments on this clone: Antigen unknown.

Assay: immunoSEQ multiplex PCR; the TCRdb copy retains only in-frame clones and omits some. In the table there are about 170,000 clones, 89% of which are singletons. With 2 bases clipped from V and 8 bases from J, the junction kept 5 bases outside the gene matches. This CDR3 has 14 amino acids. Looked up from germline, CDR1 is SGHRS and CDR2 is YFSETQ. Sequencing input: PBMCs. This TCR was recovered from a man in his late teens or twenties in good health and CMV-seropositive. This sequence joins TRBV5-1 and TRBJ2-7, with 12 bases lining up with TRBD1. The DNA for the CDR3 is TGCGCCAGCAGCTTCGGGACAGGGGGCGTTCAGCAGTACTTC. Translating gives CASSFGTGGVQQYF.